This passage covers 26 T cell receptor beta chains from one sample sequenced in a study of blood T cells in healthy people across ages (dated by TCRdb to the mid-2010s). The library was produced with 5' RACE. Sequencing was performed on an Illumina HiSeq 2500. A second PCR of about 7 to 12 cycles was performed with a sample-barcoded 5' primer and a J-beta primer mix. In TCRdb, the public reads were trimmed at Q25 with fastp and aligned with MiXCR, with productive beta chains retained. CDR3 protein duplicates are merged, each entry listing the most common genes and DNA. Recorded for this sample are 1.5 million to 2 million distinct CDR3 sequences; roughly 52% of them occurred a single time. The ten top clones hold approximately 2.1% of the sample. Material for sequencing was blood. These receptors were collected from a woman aged 35 to 49 in good health.

The chain recombines TRBV5-1 with TRBJ2-1, with unresolved D. V was shortened by 1 base and J by 0 bases, with 8 bases between the two germline ends. Germline CDR1 reads SGHRS; CDR2 reads YFSETQ. This CDR3 spans 15 amino acids. The CDR3: CASSLSWGSYNEQFF. For the CDR3, the DNA is TGCGCCAGCAGCTTGTCTTGGGGCTCCTACAATGAGCAGTTCTTC.

This clonotype was found a few times. The gene calls are TRBV4-1 and TRBJ1-2; 9 bases align to TRBD1. The CDR3 length is 19 residues. V was pared by 3 bases and J by 1 base, with 15 bases of the junction left unmatched. The germline V gene encodes CDR1 MGHRA and CDR2 YSYEKL. The CDR3 sequence: CASSHFLSGRDRVNYGYTF. CDR3 in DNA: TGCGCCAGCAGCCATTTTCTCTCCGGACGGGACAGGGTTAACTATGGCTACACCTTC.

This clonotype was observed a handful of times. The J gene is TRBJ2-4, the V gene TRBV18; D is undetermined. The J call is in doubt because the DNA end fits TRBJ2-7 better. The CDR3 sequence is 13 residues long. Germline V lookup: CDR1 KGHSH, CDR2 LQKENI. The CDR3 coding sequence is TGTGCCAGCTCACCAAGGCAGTTCGACGAGCAGTACTTC. This encodes CASSPRQFDEQYF.

This clonotype was seen once. J is TRBJ2-4 and V is TRBV20-1; 9 bases line up with TRBD2. Trimming removed 4 bases from V and 6 bases from J; junction bases left unmatched: 4. CDR1 is DFQATT, CDR2 SNEGSKA, per germline (reference sequence). This CDR3 has 13 amino acids. The CDR3, as DNA: TGCAGTGCTAAGTTAGCGGGGGCAAACATTCAGTACTTC. Its protein is CSAKLAGANIQYF.

The CDR3 DNA reads TGTGCCAGCAGCTTGGACAGGGGTAGGCCAAATTCACCCCTCCACTTT. Its translation is CASSLDRGRPNSPLHF. The chain recombines TRBV12-3 or TRBV12-4 with TRBJ1-6; 9 bases are a match to TRBD1. The CDR3 totals 16 residues. J was trimmed by 7 bases and V by 6 bases; bases with no gene match: 10.

The chain carries TRBV9 and TRBJ2-3; 7 positions match TRBD1. The V segment lost 0 bases and the J segment 2 bases; nucleotides outside the gene matches: 9. Germline-derived CDR1 and CDR2 are SGDLS and YYNGEE. This CDR3 is built from 17 residues. This chain's CDR3 is CASSVELTRGPTDTQYF. In DNA, the CDR3 is TGTGCCAGCAGCGTAGAACTTACGAGGGGGCCCACAGATACGCAGTATTTT. Complete variable domain (other parts from reference TRBV9 and TRBJ2-3): DSGVTQTPKHLITATGQRVTLRCSPRSGDLSVYWYQQSLDQGLQFLIQYYNGEERAKGNILERFSAQQFPDLHSELNLSSLELGDSALYFCASSVELTRGPTDTQYFGPGTRLTVL.

This clonotype was recorded a few times. This rearrangement joins TRBV4-1 to TRBJ2-2; the D is unclear. V was cut by 0 bases and J by 5 bases, with 7 bases left in between. This CDR3 is 14 amino acids long. Germline loops: CDR1 MGHRA, CDR2 YSYEKL. The CDR3 spells CASSQDQATGELFF. In DNA, the CDR3 is TGCGCCAGCAGCCAAGATCAAGCGACCGGGGAGCTGTTTTTT.

In this sample, this clonotype turned up a few times. The chain couples TRBV7-6 to TRBJ2-3, with TRBD1 matching over 7 bases. The CDR3 is made up of 14 amino acids. V dropped 7 bases and J dropped 2; count of bases not matched to a gene: 6. CDR1 SGHVS and CDR2 FNYEAQ come from the germline V gene. The CDR3 coding sequence is TGTGCCAGCACGACAGGGATATTCACAGATACGCAGTATTTT. Translation gives CASTTGIFTDTQYF.

This clonotype turned up a few times. The chain joins TRBV20-1 to TRBJ2-5; D ambiguous. Germline assignment: CDR1 DFQATT and CDR2 SNEGSKA (reference sequence). With 6 bases removed from V and 5 bases from J, the gap between germline ends came to 10 bases. The CDR3 runs to 11 residues. CDR3 sequence: CSANHRETQYF. The CDR3 DNA reads as TGCAGTGCCAACCACCGGGAGACCCAGTACTTC.

The chain couples TRBV5-6 to TRBJ2-4, with D unresolved. The end of the DNA aligns better with TRBJ2-5, so the J call may be wrong. CDR1 is SGHDT, CDR2 YYEEEE, per germline. The CDR3 consists of 16 residues. The CDR3 nucleotides read TGTGCCAGCAGCTTGGCTGTGCGCAACCACCAAGAGACCCAGTACTTC. It yields the protein CASSLAVRNHQETQYF.

The chain uses TRBV18 and TRBJ1-2; D may be TRBD1 (6 bases). The germline gives CDR1 KGHSH, CDR2 LQKENI. With 3 bases removed from V and 0 bases from J, the gap between germline ends came to 14 bases. This CDR3 contains 16 residues. The CDR3 region has the DNA TGTGCCAGCTCACCCACAGGGATTCTTGCTAACTATGGCTACACCTTC. Its protein product is CASSPTGILANYGYTF.

The table lists this clonotype with a few counts. The V gene is TRBV15, the J gene TRBJ2-6; unclear D gene. Germline loops: CDR1 LNHNV, CDR2 YYDKDF (reference sequence). The CDR3 has 16 amino acids. Trimming left V 6 bases short and J 1 base short, with 13 bases between. The CDR3 bases are TGTGCCACCAGTGCGGCCATTCTATCTGGGGCCAACGTCCTGACTTTC. This translates into CATSAAILSGANVLTF.

The chain uses TRBV24-1 and TRBJ2-6; D perhaps matches TRBD2 (5 bases). This CDR3 contains 15 residues. Trimming removed 3 bases at V and 3 bases at J, with 8 bases between. Germline V lookup: CDR1 KGHDR, CDR2 SFDVKD. The CDR3 loop reads CATSDRGSGANVLTF. The CDR3 DNA reads as TGTGCCACCAGTGATAGAGGGAGTGGGGCCAACGTCCTGACTTTC.

J is TRBJ1-2 and V is TRBV10-3, with D uncertain. The CDR3 loop spans 17 amino acids. Germline loops: CDR1 ENHRY, CDR2 SYGVKD. V was cut by 0 bases and J by 5 bases, with 19 bases left in between. The CDR3, as DNA: TGTGCCATCAGTGAGTCGGCCTTTCTCGCCTCGGGGTATGGCTACACCTTC. Residues: CAISESAFLASGYGYTF.

Worth noting for this clonotype: Its ends do not fully match the called genes, so a read error is possible. The rearrangement links TRBV20-1 to TRBJ1-2; TRBD1 aligns across 7 bases. CDR3 length equals 14 residues. The V gene's germline CDR1 is DFQATT and CDR2 SNEGSKA (reference sequence). The CDR3 nucleotides are TGCAGTGCTAGAGAGGGACAGACTAATTATGGCTACACCTTC. Translated: CSAREGQTNYGYTF.

This clonotype occurred a few times. The chain joins TRBV4-1 to TRBJ2-3, with TRBD1 identical over 9 bases. The length of the CDR3 is 18 residues. V trimming: 3 bases; J trimming: 5 bases; junction bases outside the gene matches: 15. Germline CDR1 reads MGHRA; CDR2 reads YSYEKL. CDR3 bases: TGCGCCAGCAGCCACGGCCCCGGTAACAGGGGGCTGGGAGATACGCAGTATTTT. Protein: CASSHGPGNRGLGDTQYF.

V gene TRBV20-1 combines with J gene TRBJ1-5, with no clear D. Germline-derived CDR1 and CDR2 are DFQATT and SNEGSKA (reference sequence). V lost 6 bases to trimming and J lost 6 bases, with 12 bases between them. The CDR3 covers 12 residues. The CDR3 sequence: CSAHISTQPQHF. CDR3 nucleotides: TGCAGTGCCCATATTTCCACTCAGCCCCAGCATTTT.

This chain links TRBV20-1 with TRBJ2-1; 8 nucleotides match TRBD1. The CDR3 length is 13 residues. Per the germline V gene, CDR1 is DFQATT and CDR2 is SNEGSKA (reference sequence). V dropped 4 bases and J dropped 8; count of bases not matched to a gene: 7. Here the CDR3 DNA reads TGCAGTGCTAAGACAGGGGAGGTGTATGAGCAGTTCTTC. It translates to CSAKTGEVYEQFF.

The chain links TRBV3-1 to TRBJ1-2; TRBD1 might be the D (5 bases). Per germline, CDR1 LGHDT and CDR2 YNNKEL (reference sequence). The CDR3 is 14 residues long. Trimming stripped 3 bases from V and 2 bases from J, with 10 bases between. The CDR3 sequence is CASSHGGSNYGYTF. The CDR3 DNA follows: TGTGCCAGCAGCCACGGGGGATCAAACTATGGCTACACCTTC. The full variable domain, with the rest looked up from reference TRBV3-1 and TRBJ1-2, is DTAVSQTPKYLVTQMGNDKSIKCEQNLGHDTMYWYKQDSKKFLKIMFSYNNKELIINETVPNRFSPKSPDKAHLNLHINSLELGDSAVYFCASSHGGSNYGYTFGSGTRLTVV.

The J gene is TRBJ2-5, the V gene TRBV7-8; D is ambiguous. The ends were cut back, 5 bases at V and 5 bases at J, with 12 bases in the middle. CDR1 is SGHVS and CDR2 is FQNEAQ in the germline V gene. The CDR3 contains 13 residues. The CDR3 DNA reads TGTGCCAGCAGCGATCATAAGCAGGAGACCCAGTACTTC. It yields the protein CASSDHKQETQYF.

In nucleotides, the CDR3 is TGTGCCAGCAGCTCGGGTTGGAGGTTAGAGACCCAGTACTTC. It codes for CASSSGWRLETQYF. The chain combines TRBV27 with TRBJ2-5; a possible D gene is TRBD2 (5 bases). Germline CDR1 and CDR2: MNHEY and SMNVEV (reference sequence). The CDR3 has 14 residues. V lost 6 bases and J lost 4, with 15 bases in between.

The chain recombines TRBV4-3 with TRBJ2-1; 12 nucleotides agree with TRBD2. The CDR3 totals 16 residues. Germline CDR1 reads LGHNA; CDR2 reads YSLEER. Trimming took 0 bases from V and 9 from J; bases not matched to a gene: 6. The CDR3 reads CASSQEPLAGGSEQFF. CDR3 sequence (DNA): TGCGCCAGCAGCCAAGAACCCCTAGCGGGGGGGAGTGAGCAGTTCTTC.

The rearrangement links TRBV29-1 to TRBJ2-3, with 14 bases identical to TRBD2. J lost 4 bases, V lost 4 bases, and 7 bases had no gene match. The CDR3 consists of 16 residues. CDR1 and CDR2 (germline): SQVTM, ANQGSEA. The DNA of the CDR3 is TGCAGCGTTGCCTTTGGACTAGCGGGGGGCCCAGATACGCAGTATTTT. Amino acid sequence: CSVAFGLAGGPDTQYF.

This clonotype was seen only a few times. This chain links TRBV27 with TRBJ2-3; possibly TRBD1 for D (7 bases). Germline V CDR1 and CDR2: MNHEY, SMNVEV (reference sequence). The CDR3 covers 13 residues. V was trimmed by 7 bases and J by 6 bases, leaving 14 bases between them. The CDR3 protein is CASNLRGVDTQYF. CDR3 DNA sequence: TGTGCCAGCAACCTCAGGGGGGTGGATACGCAGTATTTT.

This chain uses TRBV2 with TRBJ2-6; no firm D call. Germline CDR1 reads SNHLY; CDR2 reads FYNNEI. CDR3 length: 16 amino acids. V shed 4 bases and J shed 0 bases, with 10 bases lying between them. The CDR3 coding sequence is TGTGCCAGCAGTGCTGGGCTCAACTCTGGGGCCAACGTCCTGACTTTC. The encoded protein is CASSAGLNSGANVLTF.

This chain links TRBV5-1 with TRBJ1-5; D is possibly TRBD1 (5 bases). Germline V gives CDR1 SGHRS, CDR2 YFSETQ. This CDR3 has 13 residues. Trimming left V 3 bases short and J 7 bases short, with 11 bases between. CDR3 coding DNA: TGCGCCAGCAGCTCCTGGGGGGGACAGCCCCAGCATTTT. Translation: CASSSWGGQPQHF.